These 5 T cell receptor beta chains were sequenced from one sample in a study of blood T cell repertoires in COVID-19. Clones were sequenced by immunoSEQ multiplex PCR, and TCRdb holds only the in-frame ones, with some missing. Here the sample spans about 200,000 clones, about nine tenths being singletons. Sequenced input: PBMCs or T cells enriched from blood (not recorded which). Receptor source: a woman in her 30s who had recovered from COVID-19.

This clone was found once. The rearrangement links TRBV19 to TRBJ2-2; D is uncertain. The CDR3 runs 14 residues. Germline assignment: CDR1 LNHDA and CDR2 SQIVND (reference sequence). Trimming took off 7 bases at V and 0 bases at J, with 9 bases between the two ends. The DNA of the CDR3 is TGTGCCAGTACCCTACGGGCGAACACCGGGGAGCTGTTTTTT. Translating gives CASTLRANTGELFF.

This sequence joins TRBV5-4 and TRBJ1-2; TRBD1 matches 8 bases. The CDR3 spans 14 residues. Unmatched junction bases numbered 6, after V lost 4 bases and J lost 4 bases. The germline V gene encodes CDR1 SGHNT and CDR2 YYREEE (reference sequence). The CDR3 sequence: CASSPRDRIYGYTF. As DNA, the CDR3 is TGTGCCAGCAGCCCCCGGGACAGGATCTATGGCTACACCTTC.

The CDR3, as DNA: TGTGCCAGCAGCGCCGGGGTGCACAGGGGATCCGGGGAGCTGTTTTTT. Protein product: CASSAGVHRGSGELFF. V is TRBV9 and J is TRBJ2-2; 7 bases are a match to TRBD1. The CDR3 totals 16 residues. The germline gives CDR1 SGDLS, CDR2 YYNGEE. V was clipped by 3 bases and J by 6 bases; unmatched bases: 11.

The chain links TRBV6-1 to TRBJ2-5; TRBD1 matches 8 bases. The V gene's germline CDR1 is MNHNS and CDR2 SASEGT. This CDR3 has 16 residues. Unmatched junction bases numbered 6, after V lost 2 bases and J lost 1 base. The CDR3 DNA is TGTGCCAGCAGTGAATTGGCCAGGGGGCCCCAAGAGACCCAGTACTTC. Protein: CASSELARGPQETQYF.

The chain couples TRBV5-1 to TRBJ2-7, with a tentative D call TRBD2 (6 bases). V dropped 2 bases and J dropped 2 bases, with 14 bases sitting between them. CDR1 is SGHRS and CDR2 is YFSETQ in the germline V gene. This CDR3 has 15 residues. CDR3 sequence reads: CASSFAGGMAYEQYF. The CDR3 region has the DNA TGCGCCAGCAGCTTCGCGGGCGGGATGGCCTACGAGCAGTACTTC.